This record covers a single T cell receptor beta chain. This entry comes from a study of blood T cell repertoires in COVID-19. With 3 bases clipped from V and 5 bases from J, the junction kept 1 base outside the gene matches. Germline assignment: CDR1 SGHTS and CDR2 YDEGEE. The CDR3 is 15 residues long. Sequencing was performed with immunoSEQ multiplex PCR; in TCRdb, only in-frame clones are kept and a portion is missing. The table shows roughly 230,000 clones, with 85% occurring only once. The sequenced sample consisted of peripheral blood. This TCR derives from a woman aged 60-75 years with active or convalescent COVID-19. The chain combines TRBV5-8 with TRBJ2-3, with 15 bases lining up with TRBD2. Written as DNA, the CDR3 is TGTGCCAGCAGCTGGACTAGCGGGAGGGGAGATACGCAGTATTTT. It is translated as CASSWTSGRGDTQYF. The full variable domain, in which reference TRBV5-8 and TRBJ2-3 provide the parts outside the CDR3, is EAGVTQSPTHLIKTRGQQATLRCSPISGHTSVYWYQQALGLGLQFLLWYDEGEERNRGNFPPRFSGRQFPNYSSELNVNALELEDSALYLCASSWTSGRGDTQYFGPGTRLTVL.